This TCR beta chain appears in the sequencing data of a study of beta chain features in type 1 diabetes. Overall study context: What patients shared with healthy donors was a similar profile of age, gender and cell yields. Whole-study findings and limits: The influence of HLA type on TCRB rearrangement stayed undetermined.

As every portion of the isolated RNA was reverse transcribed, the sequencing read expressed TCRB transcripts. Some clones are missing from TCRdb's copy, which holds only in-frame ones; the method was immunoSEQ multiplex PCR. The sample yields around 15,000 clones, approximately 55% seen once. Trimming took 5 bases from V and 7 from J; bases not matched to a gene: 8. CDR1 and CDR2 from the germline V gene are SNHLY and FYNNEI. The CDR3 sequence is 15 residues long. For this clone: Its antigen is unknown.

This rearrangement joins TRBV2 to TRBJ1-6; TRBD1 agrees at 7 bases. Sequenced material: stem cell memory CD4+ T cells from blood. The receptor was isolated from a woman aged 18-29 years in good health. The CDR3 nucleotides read TGTGCCAGCAGTCCCAGGGGGATCAACAATTCACCCCTCCACTTT. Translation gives CASSPRGINNSPLHF. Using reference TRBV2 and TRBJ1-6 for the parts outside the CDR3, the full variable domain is EPEVTQTPSHQVTQMGQEVILRCVPISNHLYFYWYRQILGQKVEFLVSFYNNEISEKSEIFDDQFSVERPDGSNFTLKIRSTKLEDSAMYFCASSPRGINNSPLHFGNGTRLTVT.